The next 4 T cell receptor beta chains were all read from a single sample in a study of CD8 T cells in Susac syndrome. After extraction with the RNeasy kit, roughly 0.5 to 1 ug of the RNA was reverse transcribed using random hexamers. Via MiXCR, TCRdb re-called the immunoSEQ multiplex PCR reads, giving one row per CDR3 protein. Of 350,000 to 550,000 distinct CDR3 sequences listed, approximately 85% are singletons. Material: CD8+ T cells from PBMCs. The receptors originated from a human donor with multiple sclerosis.

V and J are TRBV27 and TRBJ1-4; tentatively, D is TRBD1 (6 bases). The CDR3 totals 15 residues. The V end was cut by 4 bases, the J end by 3 bases, with 12 bases between. CDR1 is MNHEY and CDR2 is SMNVEV in the germline V gene (reference sequence). The CDR3 here is CASSSLQGSNEKLFF. Written as DNA, the CDR3 is TGTGCCAGCAGTTCCCTACAGGGATCTAATGAAAAACTGTTTTTT.

The J gene is TRBJ1-5, the V gene TRBV6-6, with 7 bases aligning to TRBD1. The CDR3 is 14 amino acids. Germline V CDR1 and CDR2: MNHNY, SVGAGI (reference sequence). J was trimmed by 7 bases and V by 6 bases; bases with no gene match: 9. The CDR3 sequence is CASRRQGVEQPQHF. Written as DNA, the CDR3 is TGTGCCAGCAGGAGACAGGGAGTAGAACAGCCCCAGCATTTT.

This clonotype appeared once. This CDR3 is CASSPTFANTGELFF. CDR3 nucleotides: TGTGCCAGCAGCCCAACCTTCGCGAACACCGGGGAGCTGTTTTTT. The genes are TRBV7-9 and TRBJ2-2; no reliable D call. Germline CDR1 and CDR2: SEHNR and FQNEAQ (reference sequence). V was clipped by 5 bases and J by 0 bases, with 10 bases between them. This CDR3 has 15 residues.

The chain is built from TRBV27 and TRBJ2-1, with 11 positions matching TRBD2. The CDR3 is made up of 17 amino acids. Germline V CDR1 and CDR2: MNHEY, SMNVEV (reference sequence). The junction had 16 bases not matched to a gene; V was cut back by 5 bases and J by 10 bases. CDR3 in amino acids: CASSPELLAGGWDEQFF. For the CDR3, the DNA is TGTGCCAGCAGTCCCGAACTTCTAGCGGGAGGATGGGACGAGCAGTTCTTC.